Detailed here is one T cell receptor beta chain. The antigen remains unidentified. Subsequent to a culture period of under twelve days, CD4+ T cells were isolated. No vaccinee had earlier SARS-CoV-2 infection, and nucleocapsid antibodies were negative. This sample stems from a study of vaccination effects on CD4 cells after COVID-19. Study at large: Participants each got two BNT162b2 or mRNA-1273 vaccine doses. It was with around 10 IU/ml IL-2 and roughly 9.2 ug/ml peptides that about 2 million PBMC per well were cultured. Study-wide points: Marked clonal contraction was seen in infection- and vaccine-induced clones late after vaccination.

The data were produced by immunoSEQ multiplex PCR, yet TCRdb's version contains in-frame clones alone and is incomplete. The sample includes fewer than 35,000 clones, about 70% of them seen just once. The input for sequencing was CD4+ T cells from PBMCs cultured without peptide, taken before COVID-19 vaccination. The sequence was obtained from a human donor who received a COVID-19 vaccine.

DNA of the CDR3: TGTGCCAGCAGCCCAGACACACATGGGTCCTATAATTCACCCCTCCACTTT. Amino acids: CASSPDTHGSYNSPLHF. This chain connects TRBV9 to TRBJ1-6; D is undetermined. Between the trimmed V and J ends, which lost 4 bases and 1 base, there was a span of 15 bases. Looked up from germline, CDR1 is SGDLS and CDR2 is YYNGEE. This CDR3 is 17 amino acids long.